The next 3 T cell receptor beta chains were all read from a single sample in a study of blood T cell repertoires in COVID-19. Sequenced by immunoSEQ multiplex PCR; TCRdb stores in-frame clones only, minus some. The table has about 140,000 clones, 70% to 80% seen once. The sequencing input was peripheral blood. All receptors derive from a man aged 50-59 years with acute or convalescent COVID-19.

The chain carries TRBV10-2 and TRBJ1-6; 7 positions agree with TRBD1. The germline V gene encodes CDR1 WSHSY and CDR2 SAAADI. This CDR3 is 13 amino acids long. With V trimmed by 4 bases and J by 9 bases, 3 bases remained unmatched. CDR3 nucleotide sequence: TGCGCCAGCAGTGGACAGGGAGGTTCACCCCTCCACTTT. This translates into CASSGQGGSPLHF.

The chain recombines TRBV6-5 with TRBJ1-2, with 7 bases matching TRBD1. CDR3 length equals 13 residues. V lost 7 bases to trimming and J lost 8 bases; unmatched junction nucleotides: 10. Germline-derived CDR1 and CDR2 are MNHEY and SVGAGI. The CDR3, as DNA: TGTGCCAGCACCGACAGGGATAGAGGCGGCTACACCTTC. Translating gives CASTDRDRGGYTF.

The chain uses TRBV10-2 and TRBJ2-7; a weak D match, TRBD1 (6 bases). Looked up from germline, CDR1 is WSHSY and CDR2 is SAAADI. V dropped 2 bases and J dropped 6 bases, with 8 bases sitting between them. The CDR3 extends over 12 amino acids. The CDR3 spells CASSEGQTEQYV. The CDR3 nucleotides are TGCGCCAGCAGTGAGGGACAGACCGAGCAGTACGTC.